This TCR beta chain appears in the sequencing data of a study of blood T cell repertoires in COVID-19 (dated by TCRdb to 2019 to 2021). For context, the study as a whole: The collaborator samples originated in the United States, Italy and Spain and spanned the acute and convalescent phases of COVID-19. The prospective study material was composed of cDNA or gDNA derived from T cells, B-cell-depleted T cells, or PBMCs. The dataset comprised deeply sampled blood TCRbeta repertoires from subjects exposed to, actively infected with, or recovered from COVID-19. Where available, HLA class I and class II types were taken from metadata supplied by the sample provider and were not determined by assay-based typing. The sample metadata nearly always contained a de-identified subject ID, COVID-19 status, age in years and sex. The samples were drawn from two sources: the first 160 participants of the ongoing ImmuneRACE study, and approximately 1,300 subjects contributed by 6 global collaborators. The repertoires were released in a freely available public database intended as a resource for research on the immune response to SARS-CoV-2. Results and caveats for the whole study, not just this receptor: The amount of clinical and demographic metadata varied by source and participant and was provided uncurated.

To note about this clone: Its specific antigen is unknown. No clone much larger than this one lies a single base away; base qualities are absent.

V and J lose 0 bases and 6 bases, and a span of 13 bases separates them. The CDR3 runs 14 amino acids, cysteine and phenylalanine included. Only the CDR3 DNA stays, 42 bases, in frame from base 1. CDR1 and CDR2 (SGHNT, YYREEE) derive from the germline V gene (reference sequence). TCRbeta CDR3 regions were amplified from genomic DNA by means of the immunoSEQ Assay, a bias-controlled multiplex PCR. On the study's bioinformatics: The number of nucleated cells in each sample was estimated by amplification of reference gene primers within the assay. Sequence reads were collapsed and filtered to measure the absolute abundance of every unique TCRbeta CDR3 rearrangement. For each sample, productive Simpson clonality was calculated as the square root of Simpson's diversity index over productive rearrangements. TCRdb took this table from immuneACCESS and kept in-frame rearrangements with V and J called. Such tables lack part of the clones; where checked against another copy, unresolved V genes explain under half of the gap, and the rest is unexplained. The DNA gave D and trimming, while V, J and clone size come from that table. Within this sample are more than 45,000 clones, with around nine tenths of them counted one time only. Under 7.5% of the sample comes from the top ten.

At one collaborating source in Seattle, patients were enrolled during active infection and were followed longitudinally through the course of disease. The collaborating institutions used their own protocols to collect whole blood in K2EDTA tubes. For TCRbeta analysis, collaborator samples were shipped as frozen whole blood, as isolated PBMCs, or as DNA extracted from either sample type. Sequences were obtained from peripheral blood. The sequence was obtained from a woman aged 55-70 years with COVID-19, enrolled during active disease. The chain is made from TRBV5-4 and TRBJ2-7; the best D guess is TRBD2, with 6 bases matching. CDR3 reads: CASSLARGLGEQYF. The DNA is TGTGCCAGCAGCTTGGCTCGGGGGTTGGGCGAGCAGTACTTC.